The 18 T cell receptor beta chains below all came from one sample that was sequenced in a study of blood T cells in healthy people across ages. The authors ran a second PCR of 7 to 11 cycles using a sample-barcoded 5' primer and a J-beta primer mix. Each CDR3 protein is one row after TCRdb ran MiXCR on the 5' RACE reads. There are some 1.5 million distinct CDR3 sequences in the sample; 28% occur only once, and about 7.7% lies in the top ten. The sequenced sample consisted of blood. The receptor set was obtained from a woman in her twenties or thirties in good health.

This clonotype has only a few counts. V gene TRBV7-2 combines with J gene TRBJ1-5; D call uncertain. V shed 3 bases and J shed 4 bases, with 7 bases lying between them. The CDR3 spans 13 residues. Germline V gene lookup returns CDR1 SGHTA and CDR2 FQGNSA. Here the CDR3 reads CASSFDTNQPQHF. The CDR3 DNA is TGTGCCAGCAGCTTTGACACTAATCAGCCCCAGCATTTT.

The chain couples TRBV6-5 to TRBJ1-1; D is perhaps TRBD1 (6 bases). Deletions cut 6 bases from V and 11 bases from J, with 22 bases between. This CDR3 contains 14 residues. Germline V gene data show CDR1 as MNHEY and CDR2 as SVGAGI. The CDR3 is CASRLEPRGAGAFF. Here the CDR3 DNA reads TGTGCCAGCAGGCTCGAACCACGGGGGGCAGGTGCTTTCTTT.

This clonotype occurred many times. The gene calls are TRBV7-2 and TRBJ2-4; D not certain. Trimming took off 1 base at V and 2 bases at J, with 9 bases between the two ends. CDR3 length: 15 amino acids. CDR1 is SGHTA, CDR2 FQGNSA, per germline. The CDR3 coding sequence is TGTGCCAGCAGCTTAGATACAAGTACCAAAAACATTCAGTACTTC. Translating it yields CASSLDTSTKNIQYF.

For this clonotype: With a much larger clone just one base away, this may be a read error. The chain uses TRBV29-1 and TRBJ2-1; unclear D gene. The CDR3 has 12 amino acids. Germline CDR1 and CDR2: SQVTM and ANQGSEA. Here the CDR3 DNA reads TGCAGCGTCGTCGACCAGTACAATAAGCAGTTCTTC. Its translation is CSVVDQYNKQFF.

Only a few counts were recorded for this clonotype. This sequence joins TRBV28 and TRBJ2-5; TRBD1 aligns across 9 bases. The DNA end lines up better with TRBJ2-7; the J call may be wrong. CDR1 and CDR2 from the germline V gene are MDHEN and SYDVKM. The CDR3 covers 15 residues. The CDR3 DNA follows: TGTGCCAGCAGTCCAAGGGGACAGGGTCGGCTCGAGCAGTACTTC. Amino acids: CASSPRGQGRLEQYF.

This chain uses TRBV2 with TRBJ2-2; D may be TRBD1 or TRBD2 (5 bases each). V lost 7 bases and J 7 bases, leaving 13 bases between the germline ends. The CDR3 runs to 13 residues. Germline CDR1 and CDR2: SNHLY and FYNNEI. The CDR3 region has the DNA TGTGCCAGCAAAGAGCAGGGAGTCGGGGAGCTGTTTTTT. Amino acids: CASKEQGVGELFF.

This rearrangement joins TRBV30 to TRBJ2-1; TRBD2 aligns across 10 bases. After removal of 4 bases from V and 4 bases from J, the junction contained 1 base not matched to a gene. Germline CDR1 is GTSNPN and CDR2 is SVGIG (reference sequence). The CDR3 consists of 13 residues. The CDR3 reads CAWTSGGYNEQFF. CDR3 nucleotides: TGTGCCTGGACTAGCGGGGGATACAATGAGCAGTTCTTC.

CDR3 bases: TGTGCCAGCAGCTCCCCGACAGGCACAGATACGCAGTATTTT. It encodes CASSSPTGTDTQYF. The gene calls are TRBV7-2 and TRBJ2-3; TRBD1 is a possible D gene (5 bases). Trimming removed 4 bases from V and 1 base from J, with 9 bases in between. This CDR3 is built from 14 residues. From germline, CDR1 is SGHTA and CDR2 FQGNSA.

A word on this clonotype: A much larger clone differs from this one at a single base, so this may be a read error. J is TRBJ2-1 and V is TRBV20-1; a weak D match, TRBD2 (7 bases). The germline CDR1 and CDR2 sequences are DFQATT and SNEGSKA (reference sequence). CDR3 length: 13 residues. For the CDR3, the DNA is TGCAGTGCTGGGGGGGCGGGGCGCAATGGGCAGTTCTTC. Encoded protein: CSAGGAGRNGQFF.

This rearrangement joins TRBV3-1 to TRBJ1-2; 7 nucleotides match TRBD1. The length of the CDR3 is 15 residues. With 2 bases clipped from V and 3 bases from J, the junction kept 6 bases outside the gene matches. Germline assignment: CDR1 LGHDT and CDR2 YNNKEL (reference sequence). The CDR3 region has the DNA TGTGCCAGCAGCCAACTACAGGGGACGGACTATGGCTACACCTTC. Its translation is CASSQLQGTDYGYTF.

This clonotype appeared once. V is TRBV24-1 and J is TRBJ2-1, with D tentatively TRBD2 (5 bases). CDR3 length: 14 amino acids. Germline values: CDR1 KGHDR, CDR2 SFDVKD. V shed 2 bases and J shed 10 bases, with 14 bases lying between them. The CDR3 reads CATSDSSGSYEQFF. The CDR3 nucleotides read TGTGCCACCAGTGATTCCTCTGGGAGCTACGAGCAGTTCTTC.

This chain links TRBV20-1 with TRBJ2-7; 10 bases match TRBD1. Trimming took 6 bases from V and 5 from J; bases not matched to a gene: 7. Germline CDR1 DFQATT, CDR2 SNEGSKA (reference sequence). The CDR3 extends over 13 amino acids. In DNA form, the CDR3 reads TGCAGTGCGGAAGGGACAGGGGTCAACGAGCAGTACTTC. This encodes CSAEGTGVNEQYF.

This clonotype was counted between two and nine times. The chain is built from TRBV19 and TRBJ1-2, with D maybe TRBD1 (6 bases). This CDR3 contains 14 residues. V lost 3 bases to trimming and J lost 4 bases, with 12 bases between them. Looked up from germline, CDR1 is LNHDA and CDR2 is SQIVND (reference sequence). The CDR3, as DNA: TGTGCCAGTAGTATGTCGGGGGCTGGCTATGGCTACACCTTC. Translating it yields CASSMSGAGYGYTF.

This chain joins TRBV5-6 and TRBJ2-7; 7 bases map to TRBD1. The J call may be in error: the DNA end matches TRBJ2-5 better. CDR3 size: 14 residues. The V gene's germline CDR1 is SGHDT and CDR2 YYEEEE. Here the CDR3 reads CASSSYRGWETQYF. In nucleotides, the CDR3 is TGTGCCAGCAGCTCTTACAGGGGCTGGGAGACCCAGTACTTC.

This clonotype was detected a few times. The chain has TRBV5-1 and TRBJ1-1; D is ambiguous. The CDR3 loop spans 13 amino acids. Germline values: CDR1 SGHRS, CDR2 YFSETQ. V dropped 6 bases and J dropped 0 bases, with 9 bases sitting between them. The CDR3: CASKGGVNTEAFF. For the CDR3, the DNA is TGCGCCAGCAAGGGAGGTGTGAACACTGAAGCTTTCTTT.

The sample holds a few counts of this clonotype. CDR3 coding DNA: TGTGCCAGCAGCCCCCGGGATAGCGGGAGCCCAAACATTCAGTACTTC. Its translation is CASSPRDSGSPNIQYF. V usage is TRBV5-5 and J usage is TRBJ2-4; 9 bases line up with TRBD2. V shed 4 bases and J 6 bases; nucleotides not matched to a gene: 11. CDR3 length: 16 residues. Germline CDR1 SGHKS, CDR2 YYEKEE (reference sequence). The full variable domain, in which reference TRBV5-5 and TRBJ2-4 provide the parts outside the CDR3, is DAGVTQSPTHLIKTRGQQVTLRCSPISGHKSVSWYQQVLGQGPQFIFQYYEKEERGRGNFPDRFSARQFPNYSSELNVNALLLGDSALYLCASSPRDSGSPNIQYFGAGTRLSVL.

This chain uses TRBV2 with TRBJ1-2; D ambiguous. Germline V CDR1 and CDR2: SNHLY, FYNNEI. The CDR3 is 12 residues long. V dropped 4 bases and J dropped 4 bases, with 7 bases sitting between them. The CDR3 region is CASSVSIYGYTF. The CDR3 DNA sequence: TGTGCCAGCAGTGTCAGTATCTATGGCTACACCTTC.

The CDR3 nucleotides are TGCAGTGCTAGAGATTCGTTGGCAGGCACAGATACGCAGTATTTT. This codes for CSARDSLAGTDTQYF. V is TRBV20-1 and J is TRBJ2-3; the D is unclear. CDR1 is DFQATT, CDR2 SNEGSKA, per germline (reference sequence). The CDR3 loop spans 15 amino acids. Between the trimmed V and J ends, which lost 0 bases and 1 base, there was a span of 11 bases.